This T cell receptor (beta chain) was sequenced in a study of low-dose radiotherapy and immunotherapy resistance in tumors. The overall study: The regimen for patients comprised intravenous nivolumab 240 mg every two weeks plus intravenous ipilimumab 1 mg/kg every six weeks.

Comment on this clonotype: This is likely an artifact of a read error, given a far larger clone one base away.

Time point here: before trial treatment. V shed 6 bases, J shed 2 bases, and the junction held 15 bases outside the gene matches. CDR3 length: 18 amino acids. In germline, CDR1 is SGHTA, CDR2 FQGNSA. TRAV- and TRBV-specific primers were used for first-strand cDNA, which covered alpha and beta chains. Amplification, which lasted around 18 PCR cycles, used a constant-region primer and V-primer adapter to amplify TCRs. TCRdb itself ran the reads through MiXCR, one entry per CDR3 protein. The data contain tens of thousands of distinct CDR3 sequences, about a third of them singletons. The sequence was collected from a female donor with ovarian cancer. The chain links TRBV7-2 to TRBJ2-7; 11 bases agree with TRBD1. This specimen consisted of PBMCs, obtained before treatment. CDR3 in amino acids: CASRPKRGDRGVPYEQYF. In DNA, the CDR3 is TGTGCCAGCAGGCCAAAGCGGGGGGACAGGGGGGTCCCCTACGAGCAGTACTTC.